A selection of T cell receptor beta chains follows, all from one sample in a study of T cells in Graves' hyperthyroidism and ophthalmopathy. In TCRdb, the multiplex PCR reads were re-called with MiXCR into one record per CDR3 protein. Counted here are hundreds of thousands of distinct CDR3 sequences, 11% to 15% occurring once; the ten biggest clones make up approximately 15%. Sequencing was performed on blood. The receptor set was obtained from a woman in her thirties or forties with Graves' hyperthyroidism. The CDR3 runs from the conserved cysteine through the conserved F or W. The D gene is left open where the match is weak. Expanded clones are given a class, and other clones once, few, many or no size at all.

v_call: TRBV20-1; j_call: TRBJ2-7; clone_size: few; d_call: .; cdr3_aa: CSATPGHALREQYF; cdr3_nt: TGCAGTGCTACCCCGGGACACGCACTTAGGGAGCAGTACTTC
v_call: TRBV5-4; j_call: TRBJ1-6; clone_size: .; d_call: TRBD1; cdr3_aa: CASSFRDRYNSPLHF; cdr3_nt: TGTGCCAGCAGCTTCCGGGACAGATATAATTCACCCCTCCACTTT
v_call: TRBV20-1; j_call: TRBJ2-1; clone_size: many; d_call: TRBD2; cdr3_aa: CSARPGLAEVSYNEQFF; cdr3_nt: TGCAGTGCTAGACCGGGACTAGCGGAAGTCTCCTACAATGAGCAGTTCTTC
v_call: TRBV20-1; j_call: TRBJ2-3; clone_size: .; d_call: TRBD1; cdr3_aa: CSALGQVKADTQYF; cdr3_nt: TGCAGTGCATTGGGACAGGTGAAGGCGGATACGCAGTATTTT
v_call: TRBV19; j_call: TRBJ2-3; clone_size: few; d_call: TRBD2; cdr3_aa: CASSKLAGEGDTQYF; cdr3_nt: TGTGCCAGTAGTAAACTAGCGGGAGAAGGAGATACGCAGTATTTT
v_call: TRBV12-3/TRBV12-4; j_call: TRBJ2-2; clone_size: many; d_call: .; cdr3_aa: CASSPAWNTGELFF; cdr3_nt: TGTGCCAGCAGTCCAGCGTGGAACACCGGGGAGCTGTTTTTT
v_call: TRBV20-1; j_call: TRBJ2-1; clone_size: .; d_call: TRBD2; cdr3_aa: CSARDPFRGVPSYNEQFF; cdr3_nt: TGCAGTGCTAGAGATCCCTTTCGGGGGGTCCCGTCCTACAATGAGCAGTTCTTC
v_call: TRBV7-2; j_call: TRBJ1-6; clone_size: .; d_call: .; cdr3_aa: CASSLGGVRSPLHF; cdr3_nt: TGTGCCAGCAGCCTAGGGGGGGTGAGGTCACCCCTCCACTTT
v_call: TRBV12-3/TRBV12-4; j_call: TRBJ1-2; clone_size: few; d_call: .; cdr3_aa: CASSTYGDNYGYTF; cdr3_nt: TGTGCCAGCAGTACCTATGGGGACAACTATGGCTACACCTTC
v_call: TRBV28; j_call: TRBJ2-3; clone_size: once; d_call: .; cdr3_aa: CASRGWGAQYF; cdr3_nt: TGTGCCAGCAGGGGTTGGGGTGCGCAGTATTTT
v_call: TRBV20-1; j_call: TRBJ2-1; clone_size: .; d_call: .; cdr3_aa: CSARPTLPGGQAYNEQFF; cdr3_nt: TGCAGTGCTAGACCAACACTCCCCGGGGGCCAGGCATACAATGAGCAGTTCTTC
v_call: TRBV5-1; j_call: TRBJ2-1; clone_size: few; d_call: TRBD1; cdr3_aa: CASSEGQYNEQFF; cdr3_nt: TGCGCCAGCAGCGAGGGACAGTACAATGAGCAGTTCTTC
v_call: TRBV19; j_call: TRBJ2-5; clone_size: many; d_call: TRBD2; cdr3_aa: CASSTTSAGVETQYF; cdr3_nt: TGTGCCAGTAGTACGACTAGCGCGGGAGTGGAGACCCAGTACTTC
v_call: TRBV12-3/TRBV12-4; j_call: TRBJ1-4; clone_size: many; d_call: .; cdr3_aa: CASRPGTSEKLFF; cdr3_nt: TGTGCCAGCAGGCCCGGGACAAGTGAAAAACTGTTTTTT
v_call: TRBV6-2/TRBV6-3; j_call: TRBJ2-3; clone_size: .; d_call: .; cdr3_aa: CASSRLGASPRDTQYF; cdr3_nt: TGTGCCAGCAGCCGACTCGGGGCTAGCCCCCGAGATACGCAGTATTTT
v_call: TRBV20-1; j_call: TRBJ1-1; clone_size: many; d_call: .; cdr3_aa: CSARDYGGPDTEAFF; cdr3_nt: TGCAGTGCTAGAGATTACGGGGGGCCCGACACTGAAGCTTTCTTT
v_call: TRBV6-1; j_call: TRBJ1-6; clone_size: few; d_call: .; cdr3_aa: CASSSGGRSPLHF; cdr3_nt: TGTGCCAGCTCAAGCGGGGGACGTTCACCCCTCCACTTT
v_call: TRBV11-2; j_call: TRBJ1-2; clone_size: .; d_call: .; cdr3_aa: CASSFSGENYGYTF; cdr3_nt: TGTGCCAGCAGCTTTAGCGGCGAAAACTATGGCTACACCTTC
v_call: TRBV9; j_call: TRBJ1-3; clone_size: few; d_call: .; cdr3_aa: CASSPDGYRGNTIYF; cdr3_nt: TGTGCCAGCAGCCCGGACGGCTATCGGGGAAACACCATATATTTT
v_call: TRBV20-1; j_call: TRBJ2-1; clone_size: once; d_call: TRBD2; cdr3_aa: CSARDRLAGGRGKHRDEQFF; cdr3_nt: TGCAGTGCTAGAGATCGCCTAGCGGGAGGGCGGGGGAAGCACCGGGATGAGCAGTTCTTC
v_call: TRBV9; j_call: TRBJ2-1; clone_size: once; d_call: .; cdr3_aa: CASSVGVSSNEQFF; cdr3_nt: TGTGCCAGCAGCGTAGGGGTTAGCTCCAATGAGCAGTTCTTC
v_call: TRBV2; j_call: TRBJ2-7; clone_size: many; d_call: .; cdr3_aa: CASSAGHISYEQYF; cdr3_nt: TGTGCCAGCAGTGCGGGACACATCTCCTACGAGCAGTACTTC
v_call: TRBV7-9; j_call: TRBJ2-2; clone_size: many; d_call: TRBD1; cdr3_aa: CASSPGTGYTGELFF; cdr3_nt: TGTGCCAGCAGCCCAGGGACAGGATACACCGGGGAGCTGTTTTTT
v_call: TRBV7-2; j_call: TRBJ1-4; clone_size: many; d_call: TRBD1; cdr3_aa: CASSPPGQENEKLFF; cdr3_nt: TGTGCCAGCAGCCCCCCGGGACAGGAGAATGAAAAACTGTTTTTT
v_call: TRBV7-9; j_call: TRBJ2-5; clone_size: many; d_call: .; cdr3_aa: CASSFTDSGGTQYF; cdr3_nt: TGTGCCAGCAGCTTCACGGACTCCGGTGGGACCCAGTACTTC
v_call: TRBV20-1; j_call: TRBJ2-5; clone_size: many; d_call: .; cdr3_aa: CSARFQETQYF; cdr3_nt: TGCAGTGCTAGATTCCAAGAGACCCAGTACTTC
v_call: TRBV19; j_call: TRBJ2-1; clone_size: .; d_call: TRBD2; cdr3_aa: CASSIGLAGDEQFF; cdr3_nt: TGTGCCAGTAGTATTGGGCTAGCGGGAGATGAGCAGTTCTTC
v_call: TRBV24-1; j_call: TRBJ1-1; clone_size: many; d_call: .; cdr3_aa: CATSTTIQGTEAFF; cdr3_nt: TGTGCCACCAGCACAACCATTCAGGGTACTGAAGCTTTCTTT
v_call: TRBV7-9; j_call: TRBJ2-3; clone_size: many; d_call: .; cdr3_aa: CASSFRQATDTQYF; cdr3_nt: TGTGCCAGCAGCTTTCGACAGGCCACAGATACGCAGTATTTT